This T cell receptor beta chain was identified during a study of CD8+ T cells in alopecia areata. Extraction of RNA preceded its reverse transcription into cDNA, which served as the sequencing template. The method was immunoSEQ multiplex PCR; TCRdb's version includes in-frame clones alone and lacks a portion of them. Of 100,000 to 150,000 clones in the sample, 45% to 50% are singletons; the top ten hold about 10%. The receptor comes from a human donor with alopecia areata. The sample comprised NKG2D-low CD8+ T cells sorted from blood.

The CDR3 is CSVILGQYNYGYTF. The CDR3 nucleotides read TGCAGCGTTATACTGGGACAATACAACTATGGCTACACCTTC. This rearrangement joins TRBV29-1 to TRBJ1-2; D perhaps matches TRBD1 (6 bases). V dropped 5 bases and J dropped 2 bases, with 15 bases sitting between them. Germline CDR1 is SQVTM and CDR2 is ANQGSEA. The length of the CDR3 is 14 residues.